The T cell receptor beta chain described here comes from a study of response to subunit inactivated influenza vaccine. Study-wide points: Only a handful of new T cells, the authors suggested, are recruited with each seasonal influenza vaccination.

From germline, CDR1 is LGHNA and CDR2 YSLEER. This CDR3 has 15 residues. V lost 0 bases to trimming and J lost 2 bases; unmatched junction nucleotides: 2. For this clonotype: Its specificity is not known.

TCRdb reprocessed the RT-PCR reads with MiXCR, giving one entry per CDR3 protein. The data contain around 850,000 distinct CDR3 sequences, less than 20% of them singletons. V gene TRBV4-3 combines with J gene TRBJ2-5, with 8 bases fitting TRBD2. The source was PBMCs from blood, collected around 5 days after vaccination. This receptor was obtained from a man between 45 and 60 years old who received an inactivated influenza vaccine. This chain's CDR3 is CASSQEPSGQETQYF. DNA of the CDR3: TGCGCCAGCAGCCAAGAACCTAGCGGGCAAGAGACCCAGTACTTC.